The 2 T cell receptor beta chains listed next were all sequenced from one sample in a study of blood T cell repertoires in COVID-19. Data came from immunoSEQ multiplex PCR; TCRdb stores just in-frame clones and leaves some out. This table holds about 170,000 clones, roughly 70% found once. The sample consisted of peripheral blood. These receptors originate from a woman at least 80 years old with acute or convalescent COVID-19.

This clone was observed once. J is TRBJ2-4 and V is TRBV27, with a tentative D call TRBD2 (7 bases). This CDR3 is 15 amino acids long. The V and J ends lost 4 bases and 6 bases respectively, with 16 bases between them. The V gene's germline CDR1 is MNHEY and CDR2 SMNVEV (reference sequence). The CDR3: CASSYFAGAGNIQYF. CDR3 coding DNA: TGTGCCAGCAGTTACTTCGCGGGGGCAGGAAACATTCAGTACTTC.

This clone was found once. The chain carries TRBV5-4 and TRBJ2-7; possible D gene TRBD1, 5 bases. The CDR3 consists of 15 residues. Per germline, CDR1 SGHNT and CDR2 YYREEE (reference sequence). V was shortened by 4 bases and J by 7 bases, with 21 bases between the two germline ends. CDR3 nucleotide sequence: TGTGCCAGCAGCCCCCCGCAGGGTCAGTTCGGGGAGCAGTACTTC. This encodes CASSPPQGQFGEQYF.